The entry below gives a single TCR beta chain sequence along with its context. What it binds is not known. This sample is drawn from a study of cytomegalovirus exposure and HLA in healthy donors. At the level of the study: The roughly 120 validation repertoires, a later analysis reported, used the same platform as the roughly 710 first-cohort repertoires.

Clones were read by immunoSEQ multiplex PCR, and TCRdb kept only the in-frame ones, dropping some. Of 100,000 to 150,000 clones listed, approximately 91% are singletons. Points from the study as a whole: Specificity of a few CMV-associated chains for CMV antigens was verified in vitro. The study designated about 180 TCR beta chains cytomegalovirus-associated.

This CDR3 has 16 amino acids. The ends lost 4 bases at V and 0 bases at J; junction bases unmatched: 6. Germline values: CDR1 SGHRS, CDR2 YFSETQ. This chain uses TRBV5-1 with TRBJ2-3; 9 nucleotides line up with TRBD2. Material: PBMCs. The sequence derives from a woman between 18 and 29 years old in good health and CMV-seronegative. CDR3 nucleotide sequence: TGCGCCAGCAGCGAGAGACTAGCGGCTAGCACAGATACGCAGTATTTT. This translates into CASSERLAASTDTQYF.